This T cell receptor beta chain derives from a study of blood T cells in healthy people across ages. Overall study findings and caveats: Estimated diversity that came from one million T cells was considered an underestimate. Since the PBMCs were unsorted, naive and antigen-experienced cells could not be conclusively compared. The CMV status of each donor remained undetermined, and this could have confounded shifts in expanded clonotypes.

PCR was performed a second time for about 7 to 11 cycles using a sample-barcoded 5' primer and a J-beta primer mix. TCRdb re-analysed the 5' RACE reads in MiXCR, keeping a single row per CDR3 protein. The sample shows about 380,000 distinct CDR3 sequences, about 55% of them seen only once. Concerning this clonotype: What it recognizes is unknown.

This TCR derives from a man in his fifties or sixties in good health. The material sequenced was blood.

As DNA, the CDR3 is TGTGCCAGCATATCAGGACTAGCGGGGAGCCATACGCAGTATTTT. Translation: CASISGLAGSHTQYF. This rearrangement joins TRBV27 to TRBJ2-3, with 12 bases aligning to TRBD2. The V and J ends lost 7 bases and 7 bases, in that order; junction bases with no gene match: 9. The CDR3 is made up of 15 amino acids. Germline V gene data show CDR1 as MNHEY and CDR2 as SMNVEV (reference sequence).